The 10 T cell receptor beta chains below all came from one sample that was sequenced in a study of blood T cells in healthy people across ages. Primed by a sample-barcoded 5' primer and a J-beta primer mix, a second PCR proceeded for roughly 6 to 12 cycles. MiXCR was run by TCRdb on the 5' RACE reads, yielding one entry per CDR3 protein. The sample contains some 1,800,000 distinct CDR3 sequences, more than 35% of which appear only once. Source material: blood. The receptors come from a human donor in good health.

The genes are TRBV9 and TRBJ2-1; possibly TRBD2 for D (5 bases). This CDR3 is built from 13 residues. The germline CDR1 and CDR2 sequences are SGDLS and YYNGEE. The V and J ends lost 4 bases and 3 bases respectively, with 8 bases between them. The CDR3 nucleotides are TGTGCCAGCAGCATCGGGATCTACAATGAGCAGTTCTTC. It yields the protein CASSIGIYNEQFF. Combining the CDR3 with reference TRBV9 and TRBJ2-1 gives the whole variable domain DSGVTQTPKHLITATGQRVTLRCSPRSGDLSVYWYQQSLDQGLQFLIQYYNGEERAKGNILERFSAQQFPDLHSELNLSSLELGDSALYFCASSIGIYNEQFFGPGTRLTVL.

This clonotype was seen a handful of times. The chain is built from TRBV12-3 or TRBV12-4 and TRBJ1-1; D unclear. The germline V and J ends were trimmed by 10 bases and 5 bases, with 11 bases remaining between them. There are 11 residues in the CDR3. The CDR3 DNA is TGTGCCATCTCTCGTGGGACTGAAGCTTTCTTT. Translating gives CAISRGTEAFF.

This clonotype was picked up one time. Germline and junction disagree at one end, which may indicate a read error. This rearrangement joins TRBV11-2 to TRBJ2-1; 8 bases are shared with TRBD2. CDR1 is SGHAT and CDR2 is FQNNGV in the germline V gene. This CDR3 comprises 15 residues. The CDR3 DNA follows: TGTGCCAACAGCTTAGCGGGGACGGAACGCAATGAGCAGTTCTTC. The encoded protein is CANSLAGTERNEQFF.

V is TRBV2 and J is TRBJ1-6, with D possibly matching TRBD1 (6 bases). V lost 4 bases to trimming and J lost 11 bases, with 15 bases between them. Germline CDR1 SNHLY, CDR2 FYNNEI. CDR3 length: 14 residues. The CDR3 DNA follows: TGTGCCAGCAGTGGGGCCAGGGGCCAAGCACCCCTCCACTTT. Protein: CASSGARGQAPLHF.

In this sample, this clonotype turned up once. The rearrangement joins TRBV5-1 to TRBJ2-1; possibly TRBD2 for D (5 bases). The CDR3 loop spans 14 amino acids. Trimming pared 4 bases from V and 9 bases from J, leaving 17 bases between. The germline V gene has CDR1 SGHRS and CDR2 YFSETQ. CDR3 sequence (DNA): TGCGCCAGCAGCGCGAGGGTACTCTCTAGTGAGCAGTTCTTC. Amino acids: CASSARVLSSEQFF. The full variable domain, its missing parts supplied by reference TRBV5-1 and TRBJ2-1, is KAGVTQTPRYLIKTRGQQVTLSCSPISGHRSVSWYQQTPGQGLQFLFEYFSETQRNKGNFPGRFSGRQFSNSRSEMNVSTLELGDSALYLCASSARVLSSEQFFGPGTRLTVL.

J is TRBJ1-1 and V is TRBV7-9; 7 nucleotides align to TRBD1. Germline values: CDR1 SEHNR, CDR2 FQNEAQ (reference sequence). The CDR3 is made up of 16 amino acids. After removal of 1 base from V and 4 bases from J, the junction contained 9 bases not matched to a gene. The CDR3 DNA reads TGTGCCAGCAGCTTAGATAGGGGGCGTTTGTCCACTGAAGCTTTCTTT. This codes for CASSLDRGRLSTEAFF.

The chain couples TRBV20-1 to TRBJ1-6, with 7 bases lining up with TRBD1. Germline V gene data show CDR1 as DFQATT and CDR2 as SNEGSKA (reference sequence). Germline trimming cut 4 bases from V and 5 bases from J; bases unmatched to any gene: 11. The CDR3 contains 16 residues. DNA of the CDR3: TGCAGTGCTACCTACCGAGACAGGGTAGATAATTCACCCCTCCACTTT. It encodes CSATYRDRVDNSPLHF.

In its sample, this clonotype was seen a few times. The chain couples TRBV20-1 to TRBJ1-5; D is perhaps TRBD1 (5 bases). The length of the CDR3 is 14 residues. Germline V gene data show CDR1 as DFQATT and CDR2 as SNEGSKA (reference sequence). The V gene lost 1 base and the J gene lost 1 base, with 8 bases spanning the gap. DNA of the CDR3: TGCAGTGCTAGAGTGGGGGAGAGCAATCAGCCCCAGCATTTT. Translation: CSARVGESNQPQHF.

The CDR3 here is CASIRTENSPLHF. In DNA form, the CDR3 reads TGTGCCAGCATAAGGACGGAAAATTCACCCCTCCACTTT. The rearrangement links TRBV12-3 or TRBV12-4 to TRBJ1-6; D is ambiguous. This CDR3 spans 13 amino acids. V lost 7 bases and J 7 bases, leaving 11 bases between the germline ends.

About this clonotype: Since a much larger clone is just one base distant, this may be a read error. The chain couples TRBV14 to TRBJ2-4, with D unresolved. The J call is in doubt because the DNA end fits TRBJ2-7 better. Germline V CDR1 and CDR2: SGHDN, FVKESK. The CDR3 consists of 11 residues. CDR3 region: CASSHQHEQYF. CDR3 nucleotide sequence: TGTGCCAGCAGCCACCAACACGAGCAGTACTTC.